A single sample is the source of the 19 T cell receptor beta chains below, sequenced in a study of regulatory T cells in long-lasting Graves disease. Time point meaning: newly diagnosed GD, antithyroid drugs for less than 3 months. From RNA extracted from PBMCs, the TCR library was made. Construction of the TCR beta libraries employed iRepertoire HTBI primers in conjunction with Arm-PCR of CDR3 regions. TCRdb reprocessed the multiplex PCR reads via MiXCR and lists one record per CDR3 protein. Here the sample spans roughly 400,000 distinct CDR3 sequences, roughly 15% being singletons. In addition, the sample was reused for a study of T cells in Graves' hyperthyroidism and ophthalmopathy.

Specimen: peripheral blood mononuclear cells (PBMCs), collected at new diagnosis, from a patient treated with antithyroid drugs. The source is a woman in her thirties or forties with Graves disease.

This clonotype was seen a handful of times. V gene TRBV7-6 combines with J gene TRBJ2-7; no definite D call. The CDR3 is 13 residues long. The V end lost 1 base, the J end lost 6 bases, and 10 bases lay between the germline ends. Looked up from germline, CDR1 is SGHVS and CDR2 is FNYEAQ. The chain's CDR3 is CASSLVSTGEQYF. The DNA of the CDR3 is TGTGCCAGCAGCTTAGTATCTACGGGCGAGCAGTACTTC.

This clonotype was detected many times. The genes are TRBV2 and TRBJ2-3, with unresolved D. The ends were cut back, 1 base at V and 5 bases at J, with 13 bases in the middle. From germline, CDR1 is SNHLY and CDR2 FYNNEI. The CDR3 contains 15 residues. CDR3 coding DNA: TGTGCCAGCAGTGAAGTTTCGGGTTTCAAAGATACGCAGTATTTT. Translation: CASSEVSGFKDTQYF. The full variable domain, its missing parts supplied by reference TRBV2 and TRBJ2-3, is EPEVTQTPSHQVTQMGQEVILRCVPISNHLYFYWYRQILGQKVEFLVSFYNNEISEKSEIFDDQFSVERPDGSNFTLKIRSTKLEDSAMYFCASSEVSGFKDTQYFGPGTRLTVL.

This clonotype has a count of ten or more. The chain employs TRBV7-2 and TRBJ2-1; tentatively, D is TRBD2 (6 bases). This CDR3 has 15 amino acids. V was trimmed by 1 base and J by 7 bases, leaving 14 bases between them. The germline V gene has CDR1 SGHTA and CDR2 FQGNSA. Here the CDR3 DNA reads TGTGCCAGCAGCTTAGGTCCAGCGGGTGGGAATGAGCAGTTCTTC. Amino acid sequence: CASSLGPAGGNEQFF.

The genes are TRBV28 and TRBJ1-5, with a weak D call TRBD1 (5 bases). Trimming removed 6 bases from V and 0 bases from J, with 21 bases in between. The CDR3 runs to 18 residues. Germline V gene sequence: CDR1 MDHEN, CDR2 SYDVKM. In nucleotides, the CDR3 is TGTGCCAGCAGCCGAAGGGGTCCGGGTCAGTTTAGCAATCAGCCCCAGCATTTT. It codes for CASSRRGPGQFSNQPQHF. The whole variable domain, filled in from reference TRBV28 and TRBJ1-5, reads DVKVTQSSRYLVKRTGEKVFLECVQDMDHENMFWYRQDPGLGLRLIYFSYDVKMKEKGDIPEGYSVSREKKERFSLILESASTNQTSMYLCASSRRGPGQFSNQPQHFGDGTRLSIL.

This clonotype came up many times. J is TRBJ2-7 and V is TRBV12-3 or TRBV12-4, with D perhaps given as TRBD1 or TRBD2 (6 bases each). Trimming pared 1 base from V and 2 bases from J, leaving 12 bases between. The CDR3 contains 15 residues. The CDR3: CASSLEVGGAYEQYF. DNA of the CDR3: TGTGCCAGCAGTTTAGAGGTCGGGGGCGCCTACGAGCAGTACTTC.

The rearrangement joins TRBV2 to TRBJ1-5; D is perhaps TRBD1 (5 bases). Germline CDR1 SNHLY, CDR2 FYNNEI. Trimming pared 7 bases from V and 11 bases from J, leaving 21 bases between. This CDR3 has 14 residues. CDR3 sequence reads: CASTLGQTWGSQHF. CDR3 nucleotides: TGTGCCAGCACCCTGGGGCAGACTTGGGGCTCCCAGCATTTT.

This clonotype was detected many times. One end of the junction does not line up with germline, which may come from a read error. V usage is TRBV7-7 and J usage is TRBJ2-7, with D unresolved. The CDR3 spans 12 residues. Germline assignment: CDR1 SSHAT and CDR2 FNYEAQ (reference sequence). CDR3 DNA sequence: TGTGCTAGCAGCCCAGGTGGGAACATCCCTCCCTTC. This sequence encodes CASSPGGNIPPF.

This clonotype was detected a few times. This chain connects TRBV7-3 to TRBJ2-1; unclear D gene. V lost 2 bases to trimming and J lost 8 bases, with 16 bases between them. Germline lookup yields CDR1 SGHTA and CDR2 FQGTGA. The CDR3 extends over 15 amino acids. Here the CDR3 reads CASSLLWSGEDEQFF. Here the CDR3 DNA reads TGTGCCAGCAGCTTATTGTGGTCGGGTGAGGATGAGCAGTTCTTC.

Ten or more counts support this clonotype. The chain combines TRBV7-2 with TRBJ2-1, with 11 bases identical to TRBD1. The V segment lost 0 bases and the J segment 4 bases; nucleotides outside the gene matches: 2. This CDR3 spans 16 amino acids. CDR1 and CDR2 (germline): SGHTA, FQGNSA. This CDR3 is CASSLAGTGGYNEQFF. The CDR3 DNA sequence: TGTGCCAGCAGCTTAGCCGGGACAGGGGGTTACAATGAGCAGTTCTTC.

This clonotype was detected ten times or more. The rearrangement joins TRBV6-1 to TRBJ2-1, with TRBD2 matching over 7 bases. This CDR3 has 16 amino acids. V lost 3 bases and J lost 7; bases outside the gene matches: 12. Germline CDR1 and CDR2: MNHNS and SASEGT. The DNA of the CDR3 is TGTGCCAGCAGTGAGCCTCCAGCGGGGACTTGGAATGAGCAGTTCTTC. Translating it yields CASSEPPAGTWNEQFF.

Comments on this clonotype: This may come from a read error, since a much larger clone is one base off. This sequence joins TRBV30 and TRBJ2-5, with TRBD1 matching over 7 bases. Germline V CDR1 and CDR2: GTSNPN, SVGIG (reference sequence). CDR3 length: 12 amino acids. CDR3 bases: TGTGCCTGGGTGACAGGGTCAAAGACCCAGTGCTTC. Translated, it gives CAWVTGSKTQCF.

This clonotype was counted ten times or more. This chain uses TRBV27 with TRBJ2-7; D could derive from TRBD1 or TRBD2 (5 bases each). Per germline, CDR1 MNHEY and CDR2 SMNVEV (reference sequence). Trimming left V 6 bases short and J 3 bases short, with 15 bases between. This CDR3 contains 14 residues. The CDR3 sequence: CASSLGDGHYEQYF. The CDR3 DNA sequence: TGTGCCAGCAGCTTAGGGGACGGACACTACGAGCAGTACTTC.

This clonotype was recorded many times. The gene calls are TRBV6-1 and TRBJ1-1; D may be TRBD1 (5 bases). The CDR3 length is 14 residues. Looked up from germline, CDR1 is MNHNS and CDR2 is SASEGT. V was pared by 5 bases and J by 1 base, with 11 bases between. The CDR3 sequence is CASSTSGPNTEAFF. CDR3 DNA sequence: TGTGCCAGCAGTACGTCAGGGCCGAACACTGAAGCTTTCTTT.

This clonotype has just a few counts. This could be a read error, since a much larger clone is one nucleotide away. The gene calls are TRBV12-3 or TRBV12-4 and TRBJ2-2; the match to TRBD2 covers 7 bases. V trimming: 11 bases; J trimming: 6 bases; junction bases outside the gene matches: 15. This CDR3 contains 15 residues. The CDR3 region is CACGRGGSIAGELFF. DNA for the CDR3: TGTGCCTGCGGTCGCGGCGGGAGTATCGCCGGGGAGCTGTTTTTT.

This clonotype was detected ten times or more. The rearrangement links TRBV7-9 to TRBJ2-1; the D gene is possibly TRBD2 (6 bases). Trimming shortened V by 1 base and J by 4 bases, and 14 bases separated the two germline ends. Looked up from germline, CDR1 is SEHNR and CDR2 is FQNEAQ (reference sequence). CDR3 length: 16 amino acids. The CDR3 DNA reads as TGTGCCAGCAGCTTAGGCGGGACCGACTCTTACAATGAGCAGTTCTTC. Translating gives CASSLGGTDSYNEQFF.

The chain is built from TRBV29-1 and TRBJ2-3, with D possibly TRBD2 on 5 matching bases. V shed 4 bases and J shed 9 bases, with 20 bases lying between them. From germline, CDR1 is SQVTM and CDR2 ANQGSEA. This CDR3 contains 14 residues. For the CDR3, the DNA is TGCAGCGTTGGGACTTTGGAATTCCTCCTCACGCAGTATTTT. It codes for CSVGTLEFLLTQYF.

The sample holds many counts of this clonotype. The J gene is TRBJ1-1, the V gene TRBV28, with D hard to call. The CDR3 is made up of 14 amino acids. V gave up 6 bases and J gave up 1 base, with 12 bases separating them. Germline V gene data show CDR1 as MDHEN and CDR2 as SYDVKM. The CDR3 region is CASSLPLRNTEAFF. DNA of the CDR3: TGTGCCAGCAGCCTCCCCCTGCGGAACACTGAAGCTTTCTTT.

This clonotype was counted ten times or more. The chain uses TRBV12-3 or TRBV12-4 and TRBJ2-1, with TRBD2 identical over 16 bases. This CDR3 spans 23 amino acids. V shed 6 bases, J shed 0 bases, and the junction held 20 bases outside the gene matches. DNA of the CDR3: TGTGCCAGCAGCGGGGGGACTAGCGGGAGGGCCGAAGTGATTGAGAGCTCCTACAATGAGCAGTTCTTC. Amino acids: CASSGGTSGRAEVIESSYNEQFF.

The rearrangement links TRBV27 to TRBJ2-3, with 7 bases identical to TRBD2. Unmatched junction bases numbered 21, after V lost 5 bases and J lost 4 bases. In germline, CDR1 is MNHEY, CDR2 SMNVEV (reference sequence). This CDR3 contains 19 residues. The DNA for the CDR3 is TGTGCCAGCAGTACTATTTGGGCCGATAAGCGGGATATCTCAGATACGCAGTATTTT. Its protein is CASSTIWADKRDISDTQYF.